The TCR beta chain described here comes from a study of blood T cells in healthy people across ages. Study context: Template switching picked up about one barcoded beta molecule for each two T cells. General study findings and limits: The study found more naive CD4+ cells and higher diversity in long-lived than aged donors. Naive T cell percentage by flow cytometry tracked strongly with beta diversity.

J gave up 8 bases and V 0 bases, and 12 bases lay outside the gene matches. The CDR3 loop spans 16 amino acids. Germline assignment: CDR1 SGHRS and CDR2 YFSETQ. This clonotype turned up a few times. What it recognizes is unknown. A J-beta primer mix and a sample-barcoded 5' primer were used in a second PCR of about 7 to 12 cycles. Each CDR3 protein is one row after TCRdb ran MiXCR on the 5' RACE reads. The table shows more than 1 million distinct CDR3 sequences, with more than 35% occurring only once. Donors each provided around 10 milliliters of peripheral blood. This clonotype was obtained from a woman aged 55-70 years in good health. Material for sequencing was blood. This sequence joins TRBV5-1 and TRBJ2-3, with 7 bases lining up with TRBD1. DNA for the CDR3: TGCGCCAGCAGCTTGGCCCTAACAGGGGAAGGCGGTACGCAGTATTTT. Protein sequence: CASSLALTGEGGTQYF.